Shown below are 28 T cell receptor beta chains from a single sample sequenced in a study of cytomegalovirus exposure and HLA in healthy donors. The PCR ran on 60 Vbeta and 13 Jbeta primers. Profiling relied on immunoSEQ multiplex PCR, and the TCRdb table lists in-frame clones only, not all of them. The table shows 160,000 or so clones, with 85% occurring only once. Input material: PBMCs. These TCRs come from a woman under 30 in good health and CMV-seronegative.

In this sample, this clone turned up once. The chain is built from TRBV14 and TRBJ1-6, with 10 nucleotides matching TRBD1. This CDR3 is 15 amino acids long. From germline, CDR1 is SGHDN and CDR2 FVKESK. V was clipped by 3 bases and J by 6 bases; unmatched bases: 2. CDR3 nucleotide sequence: TGTGCCAGCAGCCAGACAGGGGGCTCTAATTCACCCCTCCACTTT. Translation gives CASSQTGGSNSPLHF.

This clone was counted a single time. This chain connects TRBV7-9 to TRBJ2-2; 7 bases match TRBD1. Unmatched junction bases numbered 13, after V lost 5 bases and J lost 7 bases. Germline lookup yields CDR1 SEHNR and CDR2 FQNEAQ (reference sequence). The CDR3 extends over 16 amino acids. CDR3 in amino acids: CASSQTTGAKGGELFF. CDR3 coding DNA: TGTGCCAGCAGCCAAACTACAGGGGCCAAGGGCGGGGAGCTGTTTTTT.

The V and J genes are TRBV4-1 and TRBJ2-1; the D gene is possibly TRBD1 (5 bases). Trimming shortened V by 2 bases and J by 10 bases, and 9 bases separated the two germline ends. CDR1 is MGHRA and CDR2 is YSYEKL in the germline V gene. The CDR3 length is 12 residues. The CDR3 loop reads CASSQPWGEQFF. DNA for the CDR3: TGCGCCAGCAGCCAACCATGGGGCGAGCAGTTCTTC.

The chain couples TRBV6-6 to TRBJ2-7, with 11 bases matching TRBD2. Looked up from germline, CDR1 is MNHNY and CDR2 is SVGAGI (reference sequence). CDR3 size: 15 residues. J was trimmed by 4 bases and V by 6 bases; bases with no gene match: 8. Here the CDR3 DNA reads TGTGCCAGCAGACTTTCTAGCGGGAGGAAGTACGAGCAGTACTTC. Protein sequence: CASRLSSGRKYEQYF.

This clone showed up just once. The chain couples TRBV28 to TRBJ1-2, with TRBD1 as a possible D gene (6 bases). CDR3 length: 13 amino acids. Per the germline V gene, CDR1 is MDHEN and CDR2 is SYDVKM. The CDR3 loop is CVLSDRGSYGYTF. CDR3 DNA sequence: TGTGTTCTGTCGGACAGAGGTAGCTATGGCTACACCTTC.

The V and J genes are TRBV27 and TRBJ1-5; TRBD1 might be the D (5 bases). The V end was cut by 6 bases, the J end by 4 bases, with 13 bases between. The length of the CDR3 is 14 residues. Germline V CDR1 and CDR2: MNHEY, SMNVEV (reference sequence). For the CDR3, the DNA is TGTGCCAGCAGGGGAGGGGAAGGGAATCAGCCCCAGCATTTT. This gives the protein CASRGGEGNQPQHF.

The gene calls are TRBV2 and TRBJ2-2, with 8 bases that match TRBD1. The CDR3 has 15 residues. V shed 5 bases, J shed 0 bases, and the junction held 2 bases outside the gene matches. From germline, CDR1 is SNHLY and CDR2 FYNNEI. For the CDR3, the DNA is TGTGCCAGCAGTCAACAGGGGGCGAACACCGGGGAGCTGTTTTTT. This encodes CASSQQGANTGELFF. Supplemented by reference TRBV2 and TRBJ2-2, the full variable domain reads EPEVTQTPSHQVTQMGQEVILRCVPISNHLYFYWYRQILGQKVEFLVSFYNNEISEKSEIFDDQFSVERPDGSNFTLKIRSTKLEDSAMYFCASSQQGANTGELFFGEGSRLTVL.

J is TRBJ2-5 and V is TRBV30; TRBD2 might be the D (6 bases). The CDR3 loop spans 15 amino acids. Trimming took 2 bases from V and 7 from J, leaving 20 bases between them. Germline V gives CDR1 GTSNPN, CDR2 SVGIG (reference sequence). This chain's CDR3 is CAWSNDPGTYVTQYF. CDR3 nucleotides: TGTGCCTGGAGTAACGACCCCGGGACTTACGTGACCCAGTACTTC.

V is TRBV11-1 and J is TRBJ2-7; the match to TRBD2 covers 12 bases. Germline CDR1 SGHAT, CDR2 FQDESV (reference sequence). The CDR3 spans 18 residues. V lost 5 bases to trimming and J lost 1 base; unmatched junction nucleotides: 12. The CDR3 nucleotides read TGTGCCAGCAGCCCTGAGGGCCTAGCGGGAGGGCCATCCTACGAGCAGTACTTC. This gives the protein CASSPEGLAGGPSYEQYF.

This chain uses TRBV11-2 with TRBJ2-7; D is unresolved. Per germline, CDR1 SGHAT and CDR2 FQNNGV. The V and J ends lost 5 bases and 0 bases respectively, with 8 bases between them. This CDR3 has 13 residues. CDR3 bases: TGTGCCAGCAGCCCCCCCTCCTCCTACGAGCAGTACTTC. This gives the protein CASSPPSSYEQYF.

The chain is built from TRBV5-1 and TRBJ2-3, with TRBD2 matching 9 bases. The CDR3 runs to 16 residues. Looked up from germline, CDR1 is SGHRS and CDR2 is YFSETQ. Trimming took 4 bases from V and 0 from J; bases not matched to a gene: 6. The CDR3 spells CASSAYSGGSTDTQYF. DNA for the CDR3: TGCGCCAGCAGCGCCTATAGCGGGGGTAGCACAGATACGCAGTATTTT.

This clone was recorded once. Germline and junction disagree at one end, which may indicate a read error. This chain connects TRBV11-2 to TRBJ1-2; perhaps TRBD1 as D (6 bases). Germline assignment: CDR1 SGHAT and CDR2 FQNNGV. The CDR3 covers 14 residues. The DNA for the CDR3 is TGTGCCAGCAGCTTATCTACAGGGAGCTATAGCTACACCTTC. Protein: CASSLSTGSYSYTF.

V usage is TRBV7-2 and J usage is TRBJ1-4; D is unclear. The CDR3 consists of 14 residues. The V and J ends lost 1 base and 8 bases respectively, with 11 bases between them. CDR1 and CDR2 from the germline V gene are SGHTA and FQGNSA. CDR3 sequence: CASSLDPGAEKLFF. CDR3 nucleotides: TGTGCCAGCAGCTTAGACCCCGGTGCCGAAAAACTGTTTTTT.

The chain uses TRBV18 and TRBJ1-2; D gene ambiguous. Germline CDR1 and CDR2: KGHSH and LQKENI. V was shortened by 3 bases and J by 8 bases, with 19 bases between the two germline ends. CDR3 length equals 15 residues. The CDR3 here is CASSPLRSPGLGYTF. The CDR3, as DNA: TGTGCCAGCTCACCCCTCCGGTCTCCAGGATTAGGCTACACCTTC.

J is TRBJ2-7 and V is TRBV4-1; 8 bases fit TRBD2. V lost 5 bases, J lost 1 base, and 7 bases stayed unmatched. From germline, CDR1 is MGHRA and CDR2 YSYEKL. This CDR3 comprises 15 residues. The CDR3 is CASSAPAGGSYEQYF. CDR3 bases: TGCGCCAGCAGCGCCCCCGCGGGGGGATCCTACGAGCAGTACTTC.

As regards this clone: In the same sample, other DNA sequences code for this CDR3. The rearrangement joins TRBV6-6 to TRBJ2-5; no clear D gene. Germline values: CDR1 MNHNY, CDR2 SVGAGI (reference sequence). The V end lost 6 bases, the J end lost 2 bases, and 4 bases lay between the germline ends. The CDR3 spans 11 residues. The CDR3 sequence is CASSPQETQYF. The DNA for the CDR3 is TGTGCCAGCAGCCCTCAAGAGACCCAGTACTTC.

V gene TRBV9 combines with J gene TRBJ2-7, with TRBD2 as a possible D gene (6 bases). V was pared by 0 bases and J by 6 bases, with 10 bases between. CDR3 length equals 13 residues. In germline, CDR1 is SGDLS, CDR2 YYNGEE. CDR3 sequence reads: CASSVALGGEQYF. The DNA for the CDR3 is TGTGCCAGCAGCGTAGCTTTGGGAGGCGAGCAGTACTTC.

The chain carries TRBV15 and TRBJ2-1; D unresolved. CDR3 size: 13 residues. The V gene's germline CDR1 is LNHNV and CDR2 YYDKDF (reference sequence). Trimming took off 0 bases at V and 5 bases at J, with 5 bases between the two ends. CDR3 bases: TGTGCCACCAGCAGAGAGCAGGACAATGAGCAGTTCTTC. It specifies CATSREQDNEQFF.

V is TRBV6-5 and J is TRBJ1-2; 10 bases align to TRBD1. V was pared by 0 bases and J by 6 bases, with 4 bases of the junction left unmatched. CDR1 MNHEY and CDR2 SVGAGI come from the germline V gene. The CDR3 runs to 15 residues. In DNA form, the CDR3 reads TGTGCCAGCAGTTACTCCGGGACAGGGGAGAATGGCTACACCTTC. Its translation is CASSYSGTGENGYTF.

The rearrangement joins TRBV5-8 to TRBJ2-7; D call uncertain. The germline V gene has CDR1 SGHTS and CDR2 YDEGEE. The CDR3 is 14 amino acids. V dropped 1 base and J dropped 0 bases, with 8 bases sitting between them. For the CDR3, the DNA is TGTGCCAGCAGCTTGAGTCGGGTCTCCTACGAGCAGTACTTC. Translated: CASSLSRVSYEQYF.

The rearrangement joins TRBV6-1 to TRBJ1-5; 7 nucleotides line up with TRBD1. V gave up 8 bases and J gave up 7 bases; unmatched junction bases: 5. The CDR3 covers 12 residues. Per germline, CDR1 MNHNS and CDR2 SASEGT. As DNA, the CDR3 is TGTGCCAGCCAGACAGGGAACCAGCCCCAGCATTTT. It encodes CASQTGNQPQHF.

The table lists this clone with a few counts. The chain has TRBV6-6 and TRBJ1-5, with a weak D call TRBD1 (5 bases). The CDR3 length is 16 residues. Trimming took off 4 bases at V and 7 bases at J, with 20 bases between the two ends. From germline, CDR1 is MNHNY and CDR2 SVGAGI (reference sequence). The CDR3 bases are TGTGCCAGCAGTTTTCGGGGGGGGATCGCGCGCCAGCCCCAGCATTTT. This gives the protein CASSFRGGIARQPQHF.

This chain links TRBV18 with TRBJ2-5; D gene unclear. The length of the CDR3 is 14 residues. Trimming stripped 0 bases from V and 4 bases from J, with 9 bases between. Germline CDR1 KGHSH, CDR2 LQKENI. CDR3 sequence (DNA): TGTGCCAGCTCACCACCCCCAGGTCGAGAGACCCAGTACTTC. As protein: CASSPPPGRETQYF.

This clone has a single count. The chain uses TRBV5-3 and TRBJ2-3, with TRBD2 identical over 9 bases. TRBV5-3 is classed as an ORF, of uncertain function. The CDR3 runs 16 residues. V lost 8 bases to trimming and J lost 4 bases; unmatched junction nucleotides: 14. The CDR3: CARKPGTSNDPDTQYF. The DNA of the CDR3 is TGTGCCAGGAAACCTGGGACTAGCAATGACCCAGATACGCAGTATTTT.

The V and J genes are TRBV4-3 and TRBJ2-3; 13 nucleotides line up with TRBD2. CDR1 is LGHNA, CDR2 YSLEER, per germline. V shed 3 bases and J 1 base; nucleotides not matched to a gene: 7. The CDR3 contains 18 residues. In DNA form, the CDR3 reads TGCGCCAGCAGCCAGTTGACTAGCGGGAGGATGGGCACAGATACGCAGTATTTT. Its translation: CASSQLTSGRMGTDTQYF.

As for this clone: The junction departs from germline at one end; a sequencing error may be responsible. The genes are TRBV7-9 and TRBJ1-1, with D unresolved. CDR1 SEHNR and CDR2 FQNEAQ come from the germline V gene (reference sequence). This CDR3 spans 13 amino acids. This chain's CDR3 is CSSSPPENTEAFF. The CDR3 nucleotides read TGTTCCAGCAGCCCACCAGAAAACACTGAAGCTTTCTTT. Full variable domain (remainder filled in from reference TRBV7-9 and TRBJ1-1): DTGVSQNPRHKITKRGQNVTFRCDPISEHNRLYWYRQTLGQGPEFLTYFQNEAQLEKSRLLSDRFSAERPKGSFSTLEIQRTEQGDSAMYLCSSSPPENTEAFFGQGTRLTVV.

This chain connects TRBV7-9 to TRBJ2-1; 7 bases line up with TRBD1. Per germline, CDR1 SEHNR and CDR2 FQNEAQ (reference sequence). J lost 7 bases, V lost 4 bases, and 7 bases had no gene match. This CDR3 comprises 14 residues. CDR3 coding DNA: TGTGCCAGCAGCTCCCTGGGGACAGCGAATGAGCAGTTCTTC. The encoded protein is CASSSLGTANEQFF.

The chain is built from TRBV13 and TRBJ2-5; tentative D call: TRBD2 (6 bases). The closer fit of TRBJ2-7 to the DNA end suggests the J call may be wrong. Germline V gene sequence: CDR1 PRHDT, CDR2 FYEKMQ (reference sequence). This CDR3 spans 15 amino acids. DNA for the CDR3: TGTGCCAGCAGCTCTACCCGGGGGATCCCCTACGAGCAGTACTTC. Translated, it gives CASSSTRGIPYEQYF.